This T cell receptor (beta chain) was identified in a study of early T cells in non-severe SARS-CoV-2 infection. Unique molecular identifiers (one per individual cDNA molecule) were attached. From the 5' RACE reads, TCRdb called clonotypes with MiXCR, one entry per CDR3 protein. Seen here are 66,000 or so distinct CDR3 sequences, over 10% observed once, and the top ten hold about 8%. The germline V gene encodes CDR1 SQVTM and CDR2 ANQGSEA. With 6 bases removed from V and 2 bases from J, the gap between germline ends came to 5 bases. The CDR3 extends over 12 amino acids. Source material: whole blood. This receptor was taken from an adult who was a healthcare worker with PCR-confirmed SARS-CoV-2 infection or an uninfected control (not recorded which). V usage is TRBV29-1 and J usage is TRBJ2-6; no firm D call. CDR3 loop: CSVLTGANVLTF. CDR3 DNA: TGCAGCGTCCTAACTGGGGCCAACGTCCTGACTTTC.